This T cell receptor (beta chain) was found in a study of T cells expressing NK-cell markers. Study at large: Sorted CD3+CD56+NKG2C+, CD3+CD56+NKG2C- and CD3+CD56-NKG2C+ T cells supplied TCR beta repertoires. Study-wide results and limits: The study did not resolve the HCMV specificity of expanded NKG2C+ T cell clones. Dominant NKG2C+ clonotype frequencies of roughly 1.0-7.0% of CD8+ T cells were measured in over 5 donors.

The CDR3 has 15 residues. Looked up from germline, CDR1 is MNHEY and CDR2 is SMNVEV (reference sequence). On this clonotype itself: Antigen specificity is unknown.

From its re-call of the 5' RACE reads, TCRdb lists each CDR3 protein once, without DNA. The sample table includes roughly 420,000 distinct CDR3 sequences. The clonotype originates from a woman between 18 and 70 years old in good health. The rearrangement links TRBV27 to TRBJ2-1; TCRdb reports TRBD1, a call that lacks DNA to check it against. Specimen: blood T cells: a sorted CD56 or NKG2C T cell subset, CD4+ or CD8+ T cells, or bulk PBMC T cells (not recorded which). Here the CDR3 reads CASSWDRPGGNEQFF.